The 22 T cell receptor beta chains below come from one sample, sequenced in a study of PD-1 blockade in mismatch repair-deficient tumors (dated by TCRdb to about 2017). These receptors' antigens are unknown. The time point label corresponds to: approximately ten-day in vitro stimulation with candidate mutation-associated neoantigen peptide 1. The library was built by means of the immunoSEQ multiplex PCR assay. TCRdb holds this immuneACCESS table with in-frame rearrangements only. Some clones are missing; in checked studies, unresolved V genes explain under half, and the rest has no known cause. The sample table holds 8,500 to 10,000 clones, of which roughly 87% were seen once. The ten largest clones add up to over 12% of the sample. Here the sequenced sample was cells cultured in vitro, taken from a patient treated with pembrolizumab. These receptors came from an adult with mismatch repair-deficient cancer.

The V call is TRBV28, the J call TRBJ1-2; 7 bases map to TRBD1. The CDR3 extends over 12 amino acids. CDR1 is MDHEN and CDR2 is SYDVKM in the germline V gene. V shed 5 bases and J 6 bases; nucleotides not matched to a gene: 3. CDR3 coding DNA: TGTGCCAGCAGTAACACAGGGGATGGCTACACCTTC. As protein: CASSNTGDGYTF.

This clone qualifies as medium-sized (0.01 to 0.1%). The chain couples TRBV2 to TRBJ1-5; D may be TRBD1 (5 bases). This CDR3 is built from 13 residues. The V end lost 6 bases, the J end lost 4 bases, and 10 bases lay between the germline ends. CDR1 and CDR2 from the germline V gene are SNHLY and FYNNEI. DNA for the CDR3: TGTGCCAGCAGGGGGGAAGGGAATCAGCCCCAGCATTTT. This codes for CASRGEGNQPQHF.

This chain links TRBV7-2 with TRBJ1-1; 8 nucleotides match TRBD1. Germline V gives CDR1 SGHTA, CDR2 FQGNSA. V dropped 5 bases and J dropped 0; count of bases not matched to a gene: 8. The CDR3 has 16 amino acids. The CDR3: CASSERQGRMNTEAFF. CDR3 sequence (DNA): TGTGCCAGCAGCGAACGACAGGGGCGCATGAACACTGAAGCTTTCTTT.

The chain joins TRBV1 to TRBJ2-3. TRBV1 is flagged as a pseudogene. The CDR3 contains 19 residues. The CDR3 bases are TGCACCAGCAGCCAAGATACGCTAAGGAGGGGGATGAGCTGGGATACGCAGTATTTT. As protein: CTSSQDTLRRGMSWDTQYF.

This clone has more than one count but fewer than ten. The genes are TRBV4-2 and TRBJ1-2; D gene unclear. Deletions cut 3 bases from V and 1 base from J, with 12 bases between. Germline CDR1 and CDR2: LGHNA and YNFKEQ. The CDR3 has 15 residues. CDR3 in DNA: TGTGCCAGCAGCCACGGAGGATGGAATAACTATGGCTACACCTTC. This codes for CASSHGGWNNYGYTF.

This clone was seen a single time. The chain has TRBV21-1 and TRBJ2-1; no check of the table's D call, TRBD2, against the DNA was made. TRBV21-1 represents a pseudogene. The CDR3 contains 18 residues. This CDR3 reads CASWSGTSGRSGYNEQFF. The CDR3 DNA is TGTGCCAGCTGGAGTGGGACTAGCGGGAGAAGCGGGTACAATGAGCAGTTCTTC.

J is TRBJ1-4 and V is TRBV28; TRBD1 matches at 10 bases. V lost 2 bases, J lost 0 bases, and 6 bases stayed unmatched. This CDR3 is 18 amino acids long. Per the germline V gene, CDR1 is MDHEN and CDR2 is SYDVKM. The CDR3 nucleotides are TGTGCCAGCAGTTTAAGGACAGGGGGTATTGCAACTAATGAAAAACTGTTTTTT. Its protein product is CASSLRTGGIATNEKLFF.

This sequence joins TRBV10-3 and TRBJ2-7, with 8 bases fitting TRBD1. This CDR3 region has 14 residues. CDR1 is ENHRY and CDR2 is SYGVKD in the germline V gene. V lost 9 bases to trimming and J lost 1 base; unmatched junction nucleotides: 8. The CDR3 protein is CAIARTGLSYEQYF. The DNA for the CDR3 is TGTGCCATAGCTCGGACAGGGCTTTCCTACGAGCAGTACTTC.

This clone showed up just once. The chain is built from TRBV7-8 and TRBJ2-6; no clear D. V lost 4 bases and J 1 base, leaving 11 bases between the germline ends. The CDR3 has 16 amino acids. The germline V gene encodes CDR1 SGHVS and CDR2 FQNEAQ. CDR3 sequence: CASSSTWFSGANVLTF. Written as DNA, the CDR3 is TGTGCCAGCAGCTCCACATGGTTTTCTGGGGCCAACGTCCTGACTTTC.

In DNA form, the CDR3 reads TGTGCCAGCAGTGAAATGAGGGGCTCCTCTGGAAACACCATATATTTT. Translation: CASSEMRGSSGNTIYF. The chain has TRBV6-1 and TRBJ1-3; maybe TRBD1 (5 bases). Per the germline V gene, CDR1 is MNHNS and CDR2 is SASEGT. The V gene lost 2 bases and the J gene lost 0 bases, with 11 bases spanning the gap. CDR3 length: 16 residues.

CDR3 sequence: CASSFRASVHYGYTF. The CDR3 nucleotides are TGTGCCAGCAGCTTTAGGGCATCTGTACACTATGGCTACACCTTC. J is TRBJ1-2 and V is TRBV11-3; no clear D gene. V was shortened by 3 bases and J by 3 bases, with 14 bases between the two germline ends. The CDR3 covers 15 residues. The germline CDR1 and CDR2 sequences are SGHNT and YENEEA.

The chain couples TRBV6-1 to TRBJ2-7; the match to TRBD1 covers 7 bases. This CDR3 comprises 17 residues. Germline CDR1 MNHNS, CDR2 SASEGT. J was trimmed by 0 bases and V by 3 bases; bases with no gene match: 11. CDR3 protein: CASSDGLTGYGSYEQYF. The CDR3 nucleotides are TGTGCCAGCAGTGATGGGCTGACAGGGTACGGCTCCTACGAGCAGTACTTC.

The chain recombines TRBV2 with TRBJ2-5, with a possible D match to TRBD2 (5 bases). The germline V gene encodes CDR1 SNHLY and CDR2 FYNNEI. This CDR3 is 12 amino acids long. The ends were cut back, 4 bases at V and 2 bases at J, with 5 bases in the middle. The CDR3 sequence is CASSGTQETQYF. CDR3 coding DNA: TGTGCCAGCAGTGGGACTCAAGAGACCCAGTACTTC.

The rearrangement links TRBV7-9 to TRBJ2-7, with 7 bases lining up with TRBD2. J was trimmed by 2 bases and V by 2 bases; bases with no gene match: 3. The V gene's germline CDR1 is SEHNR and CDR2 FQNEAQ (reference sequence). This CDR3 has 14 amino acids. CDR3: CASSLTGGTYEQYF. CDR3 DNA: TGTGCCAGCAGCTTAACCGGGGGGACCTACGAGCAGTACTTC. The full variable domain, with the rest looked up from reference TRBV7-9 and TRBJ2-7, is DTGVSQNPRHKITKRGQNVTFRCDPISEHNRLYWYRQTLGQGPEFLTYFQNEAQLEKSRLLSDRFSAERPKGSFSTLEIQRTEQGDSAMYLCASSLTGGTYEQYFGPGTRLTVT.

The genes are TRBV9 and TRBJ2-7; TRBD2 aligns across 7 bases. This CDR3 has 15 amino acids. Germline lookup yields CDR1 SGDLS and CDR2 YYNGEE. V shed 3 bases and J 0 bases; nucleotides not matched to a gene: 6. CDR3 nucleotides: TGTGCCAGCAGCGCCCTAGCGGAGAGCTCCTACGAGCAGTACTTC. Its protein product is CASSALAESSYEQYF.

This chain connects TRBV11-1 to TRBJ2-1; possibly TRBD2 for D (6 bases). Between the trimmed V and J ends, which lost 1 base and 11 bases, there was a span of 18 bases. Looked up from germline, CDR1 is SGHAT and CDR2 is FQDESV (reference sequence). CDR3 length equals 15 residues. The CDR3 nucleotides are TGTGCCAGCAGCTTAGGCGGGACTGGGGTAAGGAAGCAGTTCTTC. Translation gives CASSLGGTGVRKQFF.

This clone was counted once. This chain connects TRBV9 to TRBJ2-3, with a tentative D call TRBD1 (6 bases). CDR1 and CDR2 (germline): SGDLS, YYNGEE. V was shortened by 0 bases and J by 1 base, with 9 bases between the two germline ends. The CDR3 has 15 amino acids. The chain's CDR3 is CASSVGGQRTDTQYF. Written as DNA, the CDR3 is TGTGCCAGCAGCGTAGGCGGACAGCGCACAGATACGCAGTATTTT.

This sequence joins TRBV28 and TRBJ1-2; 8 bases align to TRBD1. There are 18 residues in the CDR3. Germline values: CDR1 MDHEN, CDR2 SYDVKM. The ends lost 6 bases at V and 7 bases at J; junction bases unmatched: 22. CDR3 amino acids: CASSYATGAYVATAGYTF. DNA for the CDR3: TGTGCCAGCAGCTATGCGACAGGGGCGTATGTGGCTACGGCTGGCTACACCTTC.

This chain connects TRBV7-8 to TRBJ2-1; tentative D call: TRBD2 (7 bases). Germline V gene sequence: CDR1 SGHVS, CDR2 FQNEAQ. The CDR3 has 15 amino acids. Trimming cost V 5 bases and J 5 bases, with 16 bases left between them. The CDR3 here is CASSGGGGFNNEQFF. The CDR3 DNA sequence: TGTGCCAGCAGCGGAGGGGGGGGCTTCAACAATGAGCAGTTCTTC.

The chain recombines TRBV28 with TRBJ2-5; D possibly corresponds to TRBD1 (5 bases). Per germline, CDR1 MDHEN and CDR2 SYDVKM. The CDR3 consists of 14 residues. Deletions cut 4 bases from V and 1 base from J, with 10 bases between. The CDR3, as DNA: TGTGCCAGCAGTTCGACAGTCCCCCAAGAGACCCAGTACTTC. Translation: CASSSTVPQETQYF.

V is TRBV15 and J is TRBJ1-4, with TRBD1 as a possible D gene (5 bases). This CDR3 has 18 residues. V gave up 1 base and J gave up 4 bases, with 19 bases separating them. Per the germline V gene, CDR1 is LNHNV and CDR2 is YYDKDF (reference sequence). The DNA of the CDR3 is TGTGCCACCAGCAGAGGTGGGGGGGGGACGACCTATAATGAAAAACTGTTTTTT. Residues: CATSRGGGGTTYNEKLFF.

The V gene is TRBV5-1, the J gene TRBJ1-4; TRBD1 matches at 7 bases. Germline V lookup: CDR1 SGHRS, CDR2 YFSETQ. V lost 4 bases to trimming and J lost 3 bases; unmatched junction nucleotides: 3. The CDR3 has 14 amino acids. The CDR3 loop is CASSPGTANEKLFF. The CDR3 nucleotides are TGCGCCAGCAGCCCCGGGACAGCTAATGAAAAACTGTTTTTT.